This passage covers 8 T cell receptor beta chains from one sample sequenced in a study of OX40 agonist ivuxolimab in advanced cancers. The protocol was immunoSEQ multiplex PCR, while the TCRdb copy is restricted to in-frame clones and leaves out a portion. Of about 38,000 clones in the sample, around 83% are singletons; the top ten hold 7.5% to 10%. Material: CD4+ or CD8+ T cells sorted from blood, obtained in a trial of the OX40 agonist ivuxolimab. These receptors were collected from an adult with an advanced solid tumor such as melanoma, head and neck, liver or kidney cancer.

The V and J genes are TRBV25-1 and TRBJ2-7, with 8 bases matching TRBD1. Germline V gene sequence: CDR1 MGHDK, CDR2 SYGVNS. This CDR3 has 13 residues. V was pared by 7 bases and J by 5 bases, with 7 bases of the junction left unmatched. Here the CDR3 reads CASTASGGDEQYF. CDR3 in DNA: TGTGCCAGCACCGCCTCAGGGGGCGACGAGCAGTACTTC.

The CDR3 region has the DNA TGTGCCAGCAGCAAAGGGGCATACTCTGGAAACACCATATATTTT. This gives the protein CASSKGAYSGNTIYF. V gene TRBV27 combines with J gene TRBJ1-3, with D tentatively TRBD1 (5 bases). This CDR3 comprises 15 residues. The V end was cut by 6 bases, the J end by 0 bases, with 12 bases between. Germline lookup yields CDR1 MNHEY and CDR2 SMNVEV (reference sequence).

The V call is TRBV19, the J call TRBJ1-5; 7 bases are a match to TRBD1. Germline assignment: CDR1 LNHDA and CDR2 SQIVND (reference sequence). The CDR3 is 13 residues long. Trimming removed 3 bases from V and 7 bases from J; junction bases left unmatched: 3. The CDR3 sequence: CASSINRGQPQHF. CDR3 DNA: TGTGCCAGTAGTATTAACAGGGGACAGCCCCAGCATTTT.

The rearrangement links TRBV19 to TRBJ2-6; 12 bases align to TRBD1. The germline V gene encodes CDR1 LNHDA and CDR2 SQIVND (reference sequence). This CDR3 is 20 amino acids long. V was pared by 7 bases and J by 2 bases, with 15 bases of the junction left unmatched. For the CDR3, the DNA is TGTGCCAGTACGTCCAAGGGACCGGGACAGGGGGCCACTGGGGCCAACGTCCTGACTTTC. Translated, it gives CASTSKGPGQGATGANVLTF.

The chain links TRBV27 to TRBJ1-1; 7 nucleotides align to TRBD1. With 6 bases clipped from V and 0 bases from J, the junction kept 7 bases outside the gene matches. Germline V gene sequence: CDR1 MNHEY, CDR2 SMNVEV (reference sequence). The CDR3 has 15 amino acids. CDR3 sequence reads: CASRHPGQMNTEAFF. The CDR3 DNA reads as TGTGCCAGCAGACACCCGGGACAGATGAACACTGAAGCTTTCTTT.

The CDR3 protein is CASSQLSSYNEQFF. CDR3 sequence (DNA): TGTGCCAGCAGTCAGCTAAGCTCCTACAATGAGCAGTTCTTC. The rearrangement links TRBV5-6 to TRBJ2-1, with D uncertain. Per the germline V gene, CDR1 is SGHDT and CDR2 is YYEEEE. With 5 bases removed from V and 0 bases from J, the gap between germline ends came to 9 bases. The CDR3 length is 14 residues.

The chain is built from TRBV6-5 and TRBJ1-1, with unresolved D. The germline V gene has CDR1 MNHEY and CDR2 SVGAGI. The V gene lost 6 bases and the J gene lost 5 bases, with 16 bases spanning the gap. This CDR3 has 14 residues. CDR3: CASRSPGLGTEAFF. The CDR3 DNA follows: TGTGCCAGCAGGTCCCCGGGGTTAGGTACTGAAGCTTTCTTT.

This chain links TRBV7-6 with TRBJ2-5, with TRBD1 as a possible D gene (5 bases). The assigned J gene may be wrong: the sequence end matches TRBJ2-7 better. CDR1 SGHVS and CDR2 FNYEAQ come from the germline V gene. The CDR3 has 16 residues. The CDR3 here is CASSPLPGQGPYEQYF. CDR3 coding DNA: TGTGCCAGCAGCCCCCTTCCGGGCCAGGGCCCCTACGAGCAGTACTTC.